This TCR beta chain was observed in a study of identical twins. The table lists this clonotype with many counts. TCRdb analysed the 5' RACE reads with MiXCR anew, one entry per CDR3 protein. This repertoire shows around 370,000 distinct CDR3 sequences, approximately 8.8% found once; its top ten account for roughly 8.9%. The sequenced sample was naive T cells sorted from blood. The sequence came from a woman aged 45-65 years in good health.

The CDR3 DNA reads TGTGCCACCCGACCCAACGAGGAGACCCAGTACTTC. This gives the protein CATRPNEETQYF. The chain recombines TRBV10-3 with TRBJ2-5; D is uncertain. Germline V gene data show CDR1 as ENHRY and CDR2 as SYGVKD. CDR3 size: 12 residues. V lost 10 bases to trimming and J lost 5 bases, with 14 bases between them.